A selection of T cell receptor beta chains follows, all from one sample in a study of T cell responses to AZD1222 COVID-19 vaccine. The method was immunoSEQ multiplex PCR; TCRdb's version includes in-frame clones alone and lacks a portion of them. The table has approximately 80,000 clones, 75% to 90% seen once. Specimen: peripheral blood, collected 28 days after the second AZD1222 dose. These receptors were taken from an adult who received the AZD1222 COVID-19 vaccine. Both conserved end residues are part of each CDR3. The D gene is left open where the match is weak. Only part of the rows carry a size: once, few, many, or a class if the clone is expanded.

v_gene: TRBV19; j_gene: TRBJ2-2; abundance: -; d_gene: TRBD1; CDR3aa: CASRGQGDTGELFF; CDR3nt: TGTGCCAGTAGAGGACAGGGAGACACCGGGGAGCTGTTTTTT
v_gene: TRBV28; j_gene: TRBJ1-1; abundance: -; d_gene: -; CDR3aa: CASTTQSGAFF; CDR3nt: TGTGCCAGCACCACCCAGAGCGGAGCTTTCTTT
v_gene: TRBV9; j_gene: TRBJ2-3; abundance: -; d_gene: -; CDR3aa: CASSPLGSGNLDTQYF; CDR3nt: TGTGCCAGCAGCCCCCTGGGGTCGGGGAATTTGGATACGCAGTATTTT
v_gene: TRBV11-2; j_gene: TRBJ1-1; abundance: few; d_gene: -; CDR3aa: CASSLRGNTEAFF; CDR3nt: TGTGCCAGCAGCTTGAGGGGGAACACTGAAGCTTTCTTT
v_gene: TRBV19; j_gene: TRBJ1-2; abundance: -; d_gene: TRBD1; CDR3aa: CASSTRTGFAYGYTF; CDR3nt: TGTGCCAGTAGTACTCGGACAGGGTTCGCCTATGGCTACACCTTC
v_gene: TRBV19; j_gene: TRBJ2-7; abundance: -; d_gene: TRBD1; CDR3aa: CASSIWEDRGWELTSYEQYF; CDR3nt: TGTGCCAGTAGTATTTGGGAGGACAGGGGTTGGGAGCTTACCTCCTACGAGCAGTACTTC
v_gene: TRBV21-1; j_gene: TRBJ2-5; abundance: -; d_gene: -; CDR3aa: CASNLKSPLETQYF; CDR3nt: TGTGCCAGCAACCTAAAATCACCCCTAGAGACCCAGTACTTC
v_gene: TRBV11-2; j_gene: TRBJ2-1; abundance: -; d_gene: -; CDR3aa: CASSPSGGLSYNEQFF; CDR3nt: TGTGCCAGCAGCCCCTCCGGGGGGCTCTCCTACAATGAGCAGTTCTTC
v_gene: TRBV9; j_gene: TRBJ2-1; abundance: -; d_gene: -; CDR3aa: CASSPRSSYNEQFF; CDR3nt: TGTGCCAGCAGCCCCCGGAGCTCCTACAATGAGCAGTTCTTC
v_gene: TRBV7-6; j_gene: TRBJ1-1; abundance: once; d_gene: -; CDR3aa: CASSPREMNTEAFF; CDR3nt: TGTGCCAGCAGCCCCAGGGAAATGAACACTGAAGCTTTCTTT
v_gene: TRBV19; j_gene: TRBJ2-3; abundance: -; d_gene: -; CDR3aa: CASSPTGPDTQYF; CDR3nt: TGTGCCAGTAGTCCAACAGGGCCAGATACGCAGTATTTT
v_gene: TRBV29-1; j_gene: TRBJ1-1; abundance: -; d_gene: -; CDR3aa: CSVVEVTEAFF; CDR3nt: TGCAGCGTTGTGGAGGTCACTGAAGCTTTCTTT
v_gene: TRBV7-8; j_gene: TRBJ2-1; abundance: -; d_gene: -; CDR3aa: CASSWDFFRYNEQFF; CDR3nt: TGTGCCAGCAGCTGGGACTTCTTTCGGTACAATGAGCAGTTCTTC
v_gene: TRBV4-1; j_gene: TRBJ1-1; abundance: -; d_gene: -; CDR3aa: CASSQDSGREAFF; CDR3nt: TGCGCCAGCAGCCAAGATTCGGGCCGTGAAGCTTTCTTT
v_gene: TRBV19; j_gene: TRBJ1-1; abundance: -; d_gene: TRBD1; CDR3aa: CASSRQGGNTEAFF; CDR3nt: TGTGCCAGTAGTAGACAGGGAGGGAACACTGAAGCTTTCTTT
v_gene: TRBV19; j_gene: TRBJ1-5; abundance: -; d_gene: TRBD1; CDR3aa: CASTLDRAHQPQHF; CDR3nt: TGTGCCAGTACCTTGGACAGGGCCCATCAGCCCCAGCATTTT
v_gene: TRBV13; j_gene: TRBJ2-5; abundance: few; d_gene: TRBD1; CDR3aa: CASSSGQGQETQYF; CDR3nt: TGTGCCAGCAGCTCCGGACAGGGCCAAGAGACCCAGTACTTC
v_gene: TRBV18; j_gene: TRBJ2-1; abundance: once; d_gene: TRBD2; CDR3aa: CASSPTSGGTTNEQFF; CDR3nt: TGTGCCAGCTCACCAACTAGCGGGGGGACGACCAATGAGCAGTTCTTC
v_gene: TRBV28; j_gene: TRBJ1-5; abundance: -; d_gene: -; CDR3aa: CASSPQPDQPQHF; CDR3nt: TGTGCCAGCAGTCCACAACCAGATCAGCCCCAGCATTTT
v_gene: TRBV19; j_gene: TRBJ1-5; abundance: -; d_gene: -; CDR3aa: CASSPQVNQPQHF; CDR3nt: TGTGCCAGTAGTCCTCAGGTCAATCAGCCCCAGCATTTT
v_gene: TRBV29-1; j_gene: TRBJ1-3; abundance: -; d_gene: -; CDR3aa: CSVGGMSAGNTIYF; CDR3nt: TGCAGCGTTGGGGGCATGTCTGCTGGAAACACCATATATTTT
v_gene: TRBV9; j_gene: TRBJ2-3; abundance: -; d_gene: TRBD2; CDR3aa: CASSVRGVFGDTQYF; CDR3nt: TGTGCCAGCAGCGTCCGGGGGGTATTTGGGGATACGCAGTATTTT
v_gene: TRBV7-9; j_gene: TRBJ1-6; abundance: -; d_gene: TRBD1; CDR3aa: CASSLGDRVSNNSPLHF; CDR3nt: TGTGCCAGCAGCTTAGGGGACAGGGTCTCAAATAATTCACCCCTCCACTTT
v_gene: TRBV5-4; j_gene: TRBJ2-2; abundance: -; d_gene: -; CDR3aa: CASSLGRSTGELFF; CDR3nt: TGTGCCAGCAGCTTGGGCAGGTCCACCGGGGAGCTGTTTTTT
v_gene: TRBV12-3/TRBV12-4; j_gene: TRBJ1-1; abundance: -; d_gene: -; CDR3aa: CASSLSGQSQAFF; CDR3nt: TGTGCCAGCAGTTTATCCGGCCAATCGCAGGCTTTCTTT
v_gene: TRBV29-1; j_gene: TRBJ1-1; abundance: -; d_gene: -; CDR3aa: CSVARGGNTEAFF; CDR3nt: TGCAGCGTTGCTAGAGGGGGGAACACTGAAGCTTTCTTT
v_gene: TRBV2; j_gene: TRBJ2-7; abundance: -; d_gene: -; CDR3aa: CASKPGSLGLAGQQYF; CDR3nt: TGTGCCAGCAAACCGGGTTCCCTGGGCCTAGCCGGGCAGCAGTACTTC
v_gene: TRBV7-6; j_gene: TRBJ1-5; abundance: -; d_gene: -; CDR3aa: CASSSGAYQPQHF; CDR3nt: TGTGCCAGCAGCTCCGGGGCTTATCAGCCCCAGCATTTT
v_gene: TRBV6-4; j_gene: TRBJ2-3; abundance: once; d_gene: -; CDR3aa: CASSALSGTDTQYF; CDR3nt: TGTGCCAGCAGTGCTCTATCCGGCACAGATACGCAGTATTTT
v_gene: TRBV28; j_gene: TRBJ2-6; abundance: -; d_gene: -; CDR3aa: CASGLSGANVLTF; CDR3nt: TGTGCCAGCGGTCTCTCTGGGGCCAACGTCCTGACTTTC
v_gene: TRBV9; j_gene: TRBJ1-2; abundance: -; d_gene: -; CDR3aa: CASSVASANYGYTF; CDR3nt: TGTGCCAGCAGCGTAGCGTCAGCTAACTATGGCTACACCTTC
v_gene: TRBV28; j_gene: TRBJ1-2; abundance: -; d_gene: TRBD1; CDR3aa: CASSLVGTGGAVYGYTF; CDR3nt: TGTGCCAGCAGTTTGGTTGGGACAGGGGGCGCCGTCTATGGCTACACCTTC
v_gene: TRBV24-1; j_gene: TRBJ2-2; abundance: -; d_gene: TRBD1; CDR3aa: CATSRTGAAGELFF; CDR3nt: TGTGCCACCAGCCGGACAGGGGCCGCCGGGGAGCTGTTTTTT
v_gene: TRBV19; j_gene: TRBJ2-5; abundance: -; d_gene: TRBD2; CDR3aa: CASASGGARETQYF; CDR3nt: TGTGCCAGTGCGAGCGGGGGGGCCCGGGAGACCCAGTACTTC
v_gene: TRBV11-1; j_gene: TRBJ1-1; abundance: -; d_gene: TRBD1; CDR3aa: CASSLGTGRTEAFF; CDR3nt: TGTGCCAGCAGCTTGGGGACAGGGAGGACTGAAGCTTTCTTT
v_gene: TRBV11-2; j_gene: TRBJ1-6; abundance: -; d_gene: TRBD1; CDR3aa: CASSLTGGNSPLHF; CDR3nt: TGTGCCAGCAGCTTGACAGGGGGGAATTCACCCCTCCACTTT
v_gene: TRBV18; j_gene: TRBJ2-2; abundance: -; d_gene: TRBD2; CDR3aa: CASSRPGLAGGTGELFF; CDR3nt: TGTGCCAGCTCACGACCCGGACTAGCTGGGGGGACCGGGGAGCTGTTTTTT
v_gene: TRBV10-2; j_gene: TRBJ1-5; abundance: -; d_gene: -; CDR3aa: CASSDPNRSPNQPQHF; CDR3nt: TGCGCCAGCAGTGACCCCAACAGGTCCCCAAATCAGCCCCAGCATTTT
v_gene: TRBV5-5; j_gene: TRBJ2-7; abundance: -; d_gene: TRBD1; CDR3aa: CASSWTGEEQYF; CDR3nt: TGTGCCAGCAGCTGGACAGGTGAGGAGCAGTACTTC
v_gene: TRBV7-9; j_gene: TRBJ2-2; abundance: -; d_gene: -; CDR3aa: CASTLNTGELFF; CDR3nt: TGTGCCAGCACCTTGAACACCGGGGAGCTGTTTTTT
v_gene: TRBV10-2; j_gene: TRBJ2-5; abundance: -; d_gene: TRBD2; CDR3aa: CASSESSGSLAAQETQYF; CDR3nt: TGCGCCAGCAGTGAGTCGAGTGGGAGCCTAGCGGCCCAAGAGACCCAGTACTTC
v_gene: TRBV13; j_gene: TRBJ2-3; abundance: -; d_gene: -; CDR3aa: CASSLGTEGGYF; CDR3nt: TGTGCCAGCAGCTTAGGAACGGAGGGGGGGTATTTT
v_gene: TRBV15; j_gene: TRBJ1-4; abundance: once; d_gene: -; CDR3aa: CATSRNFNEKLFF; CDR3nt: TGTGCCACCAGCAGGAACTTTAATGAAAAACTGTTTTTT
v_gene: TRBV19; j_gene: TRBJ1-2; abundance: once; d_gene: -; CDR3aa: CASSIGPVEVYGYTF; CDR3nt: TGTGCCAGTAGTATCGGGCCCGTAGAGGTATATGGCTACACCTTC
v_gene: TRBV7-6; j_gene: TRBJ2-7; abundance: few; d_gene: TRBD1; CDR3aa: CASSLLTGTAYEQYF; CDR3nt: TGTGCCAGCAGCTTATTGACCGGGACAGCCTACGAGCAGTACTTC
v_gene: TRBV10-1; j_gene: TRBJ1-3; abundance: -; d_gene: -; CDR3aa: CATSRDRDGNTIYF; CDR3nt: TGCGCCACTTCAAGGGACCGAGATGGAAACACCATATATTTT
v_gene: TRBV5-4; j_gene: TRBJ2-6; abundance: -; d_gene: TRBD1; CDR3aa: CASSSDRGLSGANVLTF; CDR3nt: TGTGCCAGCAGCTCCGACAGGGGACTCTCTGGGGCCAACGTCCTGACTTTC
v_gene: TRBV12-3/TRBV12-4; j_gene: TRBJ2-5; abundance: -; d_gene: -; CDR3aa: CASSLSETQYF; CDR3nt: TGTGCCAGCAGTTTAAGTGAGACCCAGTACTTC
v_gene: TRBV27; j_gene: TRBJ2-1; abundance: -; d_gene: -; CDR3aa: CASSSGTREQFF; CDR3nt: TGTGCCAGCAGTTCCGGGACACGGGAGCAGTTCTTC
v_gene: TRBV29-1; j_gene: TRBJ2-6; abundance: once; d_gene: TRBD1; CDR3aa: CSVGDRASFSGANVLTF; CDR3nt: TGCAGCGTTGGGGACAGGGCCTCCTTCTCTGGGGCCAACGTCCTGACTTTC
v_gene: TRBV6-5; j_gene: TRBJ2-3; abundance: -; d_gene: -; CDR3aa: CASSIQGKATDTQYF; CDR3nt: TGTGCCAGCAGCATACAGGGAAAAGCCACAGATACGCAGTATTTT
v_gene: TRBV5-1; j_gene: TRBJ2-3; abundance: -; d_gene: TRBD1; CDR3aa: CASSLAGQLRSTDTQYF; CDR3nt: TGCGCCAGCAGCTTGGCGGGACAGCTGAGATCCACAGATACGCAGTATTTT
v_gene: TRBV9; j_gene: TRBJ2-1; abundance: -; d_gene: -; CDR3aa: CASSVGAQAGYNEQFF; CDR3nt: TGTGCCAGCAGCGTAGGAGCTCAGGCGGGCTACAATGAGCAGTTCTTC
v_gene: TRBV20-1; j_gene: TRBJ2-3; abundance: once; d_gene: TRBD2; CDR3aa: CSASRLAGGDTQYF; CDR3nt: TGCAGTGCTAGTAGACTAGCGGGGGGAGATACGCAGTATTTT
v_gene: TRBV27; j_gene: TRBJ2-1; abundance: once; d_gene: -; CDR3aa: CASSLQGEPYNEQFF; CDR3nt: TGTGCCAGCAGTTTACAGGGAGAGCCCTACAATGAGCAGTTCTTC